These 18 T cell receptor beta chains share one sample of origin, sequenced in a study of blood T cell repertoires in COVID-19. The protocol was immunoSEQ multiplex PCR, while the TCRdb copy is restricted to in-frame clones and leaves out a portion. The sample has about 180,000 clones; 89% are singletons. The sequenced sample was PBMCs or T cells enriched from blood (not recorded which). The receptors were gathered from a woman in her forties with acute COVID-19.

The chain joins TRBV7-3 to TRBJ2-1, with 9 bases that match TRBD1. The CDR3 is 18 amino acids. Germline CDR1 and CDR2: SGHTA and FQGTGA. V lost 2 bases, J lost 7 bases, and 15 bases stayed unmatched. The CDR3 nucleotides read TGTGCCAGCAGCTTATATCCCCCAACAGGGGGCGAGGATAATGAGCAGTTCTTC. This gives the protein CASSLYPPTGGEDNEQFF.

V usage is TRBV9 and J usage is TRBJ2-1; the match to TRBD2 covers 7 bases. The CDR3 extends over 16 amino acids. J was trimmed by 5 bases and V by 0 bases; bases with no gene match: 8. Germline CDR1 reads SGDLS; CDR2 reads YYNGEE. The DNA for the CDR3 is TGTGCCAGCAGCGTAGCTATCCGCGGGGGAGACAATGAGCAGTTCTTC. Translation: CASSVAIRGGDNEQFF.

The rearrangement joins TRBV29-1 to TRBJ1-4, with D hard to call. Germline V lookup: CDR1 SQVTM, CDR2 ANQGSEA. The ends were cut back, 3 bases at V and 1 base at J, with 6 bases in the middle. The length of the CDR3 is 13 residues. The CDR3 nucleotides read TGCAGCGTTGAGGGAGGAACTAATGAAAAACTGTTTTTT. Residues: CSVEGGTNEKLFF.

This clone has only a few counts. The rearrangement links TRBV4-1 to TRBJ1-6, with a tentative D call TRBD1 (6 bases). CDR3 size: 20 residues. The V end lost 0 bases, the J end lost 0 bases, and 18 bases lay between the germline ends. The germline CDR1 and CDR2 sequences are MGHRA and YSYEKL. In DNA form, the CDR3 reads TGCGCCAGCAGCCAAGATAAGAACGGACAGATTAGCTCCTATAATTCACCCCTCCACTTT. Protein: CASSQDKNGQISSYNSPLHF.

The V call is TRBV14, the J call TRBJ2-3, with a weak D call TRBD1 (5 bases). Germline V gives CDR1 SGHDN, CDR2 FVKESK. This CDR3 has 14 amino acids. V gave up 1 base and J gave up 7 bases, with 12 bases separating them. For the CDR3, the DNA is TGTGCCAGCAGCCAAGGAAGGGGATCAAATACGCAGTATTTT. This translates into CASSQGRGSNTQYF.

The rearrangement joins TRBV7-9 to TRBJ2-7, with 9 bases identical to TRBD1. The CDR3 loop spans 16 amino acids. The V gene's germline CDR1 is SEHNR and CDR2 FQNEAQ (reference sequence). The J segment lost 4 bases and the V segment lost 1 base, leaving 8 bases of the junction unmatched. The CDR3 region has the DNA TGTGCCAGCAGCTTAGGGGGACAGGGTTCCTATTACGAGCAGTACTTC. Protein: CASSLGGQGSYYEQYF. The full variable domain, with the rest looked up from reference TRBV7-9 and TRBJ2-7, is DTGVSQNPRHKITKRGQNVTFRCDPISEHNRLYWYRQTLGQGPEFLTYFQNEAQLEKSRLLSDRFSAERPKGSFSTLEIQRTEQGDSAMYLCASSLGGQGSYYEQYFGPGTRLTVT.

In this sample, this clone turned up a few times. The gene calls are TRBV7-8 and TRBJ1-5; 7 bases fit TRBD1. Germline lookup yields CDR1 SGHVS and CDR2 FQNEAQ. The CDR3 is made up of 14 amino acids. Losses at the gene ends were 2 bases for V and 4 bases for J; bases not matched to a gene: 2. The CDR3 is CASSLNRGNQPQHF. As DNA, the CDR3 is TGTGCCAGCAGCTTAAACAGGGGTAATCAGCCCCAGCATTTT.

The chain couples TRBV3-1 (or the pseudogene TRBV3-2) to TRBJ2-2; unclear D gene. The CDR3 contains 16 residues. CDR1 and CDR2 (germline): LGHDT, YNNKEL (reference sequence). Trimming shortened V by 7 bases and J by 6 bases, and 21 bases separated the two germline ends. CDR3 region: CASTPRVSILAGELFF. The CDR3 nucleotides read TGTGCCAGCACCCCCCGGGTCTCAATCCTCGCCGGGGAGCTGTTTTTT.

The chain combines TRBV6-5 with TRBJ1-4, with D maybe TRBD1 (5 bases). Germline V gene lookup returns CDR1 MNHEY and CDR2 SVGAGI. This CDR3 spans 14 amino acids. V dropped 4 bases and J dropped 3 bases, with 9 bases sitting between them. CDR3 nucleotides: TGTGCCAGCAGTTTAGGGGCTTCTAATGAAAAACTGTTTTTT. Protein: CASSLGASNEKLFF.

There are a few counts of this clone. This chain links TRBV2 with TRBJ1-5; D unresolved. Trimming shortened V by 7 bases and J by 4 bases, and 11 bases separated the two germline ends. CDR3 length equals 13 residues. Germline V gene sequence: CDR1 SNHLY, CDR2 FYNNEI. CDR3 DNA sequence: TGTGCCAGCAATAGGGAGATTAATCAGCCCCAGCATTTT. Its protein is CASNREINQPQHF. Together with reference TRBV2 and TRBJ1-5, the CDR3 gives the full variable domain: EPEVTQTPSHQVTQMGQEVILRCVPISNHLYFYWYRQILGQKVEFLVSFYNNEISEKSEIFDDQFSVERPDGSNFTLKIRSTKLEDSAMYFCASNREINQPQHFGDGTRLSIL.

The CDR3, as DNA: TGTGCCAGCAGTTACTACAGGGGCCGGGGGAATGAAAAACTGTTTTTT. Its protein product is CASSYYRGRGNEKLFF. The V gene is TRBV6-5, the J gene TRBJ1-4; 7 bases map to TRBD1. The V gene's germline CDR1 is MNHEY and CDR2 SVGAGI. CDR3 length equals 16 residues. With V trimmed by 1 base and J by 5 bases, 7 bases remained unmatched.

This clone was detected only a few times. This sequence joins TRBV30 and TRBJ2-7; 7 positions agree with TRBD2. CDR1 and CDR2 from the germline V gene are GTSNPN and SVGIG (reference sequence). The CDR3 consists of 12 residues. The trim removed 3 bases at V and 6 bases at J, leaving 5 bases unmatched. CDR3 sequence reads: CAWSRTGGEQYF. The CDR3 DNA reads as TGTGCCTGGAGCCGCACGGGGGGCGAGCAGTACTTC.

The V call is TRBV28, the J call TRBJ2-2, with TRBD1 matching 8 bases. Germline V CDR1 and CDR2: MDHEN, SYDVKM. The CDR3 loop spans 19 amino acids. V dropped 5 bases and J dropped 0; count of bases not matched to a gene: 14. CDR3 in amino acids: CASSLPRTGMGPNTGELFF. In DNA, the CDR3 is TGTGCCAGCAGTCTCCCGAGGACAGGGATGGGGCCGAACACCGGGGAGCTGTTTTTT.

This CDR3 reads CASSQAGGMNTEAFF. The CDR3 DNA follows: TGCGCCAGCAGCCAAGCAGGGGGGATGAACACTGAAGCTTTCTTT. The V gene is TRBV4-1, the J gene TRBJ1-1; 7 bases are shared with TRBD1. In germline, CDR1 is MGHRA, CDR2 YSYEKL. Losses at the gene ends were 1 base for V and 0 bases for J; bases not matched to a gene: 2. CDR3 length equals 15 residues.

The rearrangement uses TRBV19 and TRBJ1-1, with 8 bases matching TRBD1. The germline V gene has CDR1 LNHDA and CDR2 SQIVND (reference sequence). The trim removed 4 bases at V and 3 bases at J, leaving 7 bases unmatched. This CDR3 has 15 amino acids. The CDR3 region has the DNA TGTGCCAGTAGTACCACCCTGACAGGGGACACTGAAGCTTTCTTT. Amino acid sequence: CASSTTLTGDTEAFF.

The chain is built from TRBV6-5 and TRBJ1-6; 8 bases fit TRBD1. The junction had 10 bases not matched to a gene; V was cut back by 2 bases and J by 10 bases. The CDR3 is made up of 16 amino acids. Germline V gene sequence: CDR1 MNHEY, CDR2 SVGAGI. Here the CDR3 reads CASSYDTAGGGSPLHF. DNA of the CDR3: TGTGCCAGCAGTTACGATACGGCAGGGGGCGGATCACCCCTCCACTTT.

In its sample, this clone was seen once. The chain links TRBV28 to TRBJ1-2, with D maybe TRBD1 (5 bases). Per germline, CDR1 MDHEN and CDR2 SYDVKM. V was clipped by 5 bases and J by 2 bases, with 18 bases between them. This CDR3 region has 16 residues. CDR3 protein: CASSETALGANYGYTF. CDR3 bases: TGTGCCAGCAGTGAGACAGCCCTAGGGGCCAACTATGGCTACACCTTC.

The rearrangement joins TRBV7-9 to TRBJ2-7; D uncertain. From germline, CDR1 is SEHNR and CDR2 FQNEAQ (reference sequence). V gave up 1 base and J gave up 2 bases, with 9 bases separating them. The CDR3 runs to 14 residues. The chain's CDR3 is CASSLVQTTYEQYF. The CDR3 region has the DNA TGTGCCAGCAGCTTAGTACAGACGACCTACGAGCAGTACTTC. Full variable domain (remainder filled in from reference TRBV7-9 and TRBJ2-7): DTGVSQNPRHKITKRGQNVTFRCDPISEHNRLYWYRQTLGQGPEFLTYFQNEAQLEKSRLLSDRFSAERPKGSFSTLEIQRTEQGDSAMYLCASSLVQTTYEQYFGPGTRLTVT.